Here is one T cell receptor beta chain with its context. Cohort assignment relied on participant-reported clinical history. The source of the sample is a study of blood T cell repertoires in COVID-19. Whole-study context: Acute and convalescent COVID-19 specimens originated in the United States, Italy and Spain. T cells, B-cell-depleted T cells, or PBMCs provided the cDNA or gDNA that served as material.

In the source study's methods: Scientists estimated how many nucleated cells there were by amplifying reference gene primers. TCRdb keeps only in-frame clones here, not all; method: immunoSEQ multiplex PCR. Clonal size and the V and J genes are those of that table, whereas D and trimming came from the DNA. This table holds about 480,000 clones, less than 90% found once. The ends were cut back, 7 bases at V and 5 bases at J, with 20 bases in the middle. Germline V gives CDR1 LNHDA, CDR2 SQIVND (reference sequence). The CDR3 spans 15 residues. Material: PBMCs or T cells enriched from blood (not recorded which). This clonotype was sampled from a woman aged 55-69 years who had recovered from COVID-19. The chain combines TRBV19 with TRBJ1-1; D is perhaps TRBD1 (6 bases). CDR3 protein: CASISGGARRTEAFF. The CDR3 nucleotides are TGTGCCAGTATTTCCGGGGGGGCGCGAAGGACTGAAGCTTTCTTT.